Shown below are 2 T cell receptor beta chains from a single sample sequenced in a study of shared clonotypes between healthy human individuals. Naive CD8 cells were CD45RO-negative, positively selected for CCR7, excluding terminally differentiated effector memory CD45RA+ cells. Clones were sequenced by immunoSEQ multiplex PCR, and TCRdb holds only the in-frame ones, with some missing. This sample yields roughly 770,000 clones, of which roughly 96% are seen a single time; over 0.2% belongs to the top ten. The specimen was naive CD8+ T cells sorted from blood. These receptor sequences come from a man younger than 45 in good health.

The V gene is TRBV18, the J gene TRBJ2-7; D is possibly TRBD1 (5 bases). Trimming removed 8 bases from V and 3 bases from J, with 17 bases in between. Germline V gene data show CDR1 as KGHSH and CDR2 as LQKENI. This CDR3 has 14 residues. The CDR3 DNA follows: TGTGCCAGCACAGCAGACAGTGTCGTCTACGAGCAGTACTTC. This gives the protein CASTADSVVYEQYF.

The rearrangement joins TRBV27 to TRBJ1-4, with TRBD1 identical over 7 bases. The CDR3 is made up of 15 amino acids. Germline CDR1 and CDR2: MNHEY and SMNVEV (reference sequence). V shed 0 bases, J shed 7 bases, and the junction held 5 bases outside the gene matches. Here the CDR3 DNA reads TGTGCCAGCAGTTTATCAGGGGGCTTGAGTGAAAAACTGTTTTTT. It is translated as CASSLSGGLSEKLFF.